Described below is a single T cell receptor (beta chain) sequence and its context. Its antigen is currently unknown. This specimen comes from a study of OX40 agonist ivuxolimab in advanced cancers. The length of the CDR3 is 16 residues. Germline-derived CDR1 and CDR2 are SGHDN and FVKESK. Trimming removed 4 bases from V and 2 bases from J; junction bases left unmatched: 5. The data were produced by immunoSEQ multiplex PCR, yet TCRdb's version contains in-frame clones alone and is incomplete. The data hold around 69,000 clones, with over 75% observed a single time. Findings of the study overall: Also showing low normalized T-cell clonal expansion were some of the nonresponders. CD8+ T cells showed, on average, more clonal expansion than CD4+ cells. Both blood CD4+ and CD8+ T cells showed clonal growth by week 6 at 0.1 to 3.0 mg/kg. Undetermined was the antigen specificity of the expanded peripheral T cells.

The chain carries TRBV14 and TRBJ2-3, with TRBD2 matching over 11 bases. The receptor was derived from an adult with an advanced solid tumor such as melanoma, head and neck, liver or kidney cancer. The sequencing used CD4+ or CD8+ T cells sorted from blood, collected in a trial of the OX40 agonist ivuxolimab. The CDR3 reads CASSPRLAGSTDTQYF. CDR3 bases: TGTGCCAGCAGCCCACGACTAGCGGGGTCCACAGATACGCAGTATTTT.